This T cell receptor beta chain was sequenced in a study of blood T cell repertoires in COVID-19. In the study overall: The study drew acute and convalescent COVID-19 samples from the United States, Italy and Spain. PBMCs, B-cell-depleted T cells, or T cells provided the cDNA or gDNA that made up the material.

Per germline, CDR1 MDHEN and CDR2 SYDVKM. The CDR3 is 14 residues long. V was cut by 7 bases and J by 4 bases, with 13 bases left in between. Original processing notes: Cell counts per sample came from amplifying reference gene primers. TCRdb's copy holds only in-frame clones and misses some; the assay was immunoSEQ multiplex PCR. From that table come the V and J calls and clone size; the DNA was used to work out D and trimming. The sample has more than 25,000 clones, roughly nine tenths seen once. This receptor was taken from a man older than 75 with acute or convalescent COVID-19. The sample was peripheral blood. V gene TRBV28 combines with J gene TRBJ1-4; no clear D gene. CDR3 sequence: CASKGVGGNEKLFF. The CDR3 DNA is TGTGCCAGCAAGGGAGTTGGCGGTAATGAAAAACTGTTTTTT.